This T cell receptor beta chain is from a study of OX40 agonist ivuxolimab in advanced cancers. This CDR3 comprises 15 residues. V lost 0 bases, J lost 6 bases, and 5 bases stayed unmatched. Looked up from germline, CDR1 is LGHNA and CDR2 is YSLEER. Method: immunoSEQ multiplex PCR; TCRdb's copy keeps in-frame clones and lacks some. The sample shows about 36,000 clones, over 75% of them seen only once. The chain couples TRBV4-3 to TRBJ1-5, with 7 bases fitting TRBD1. The sample in question was CD4+ or CD8+ T cells sorted from blood, obtained in a trial of the OX40 agonist ivuxolimab. The receptor comes from an adult with an advanced solid tumor such as melanoma, head and neck, liver or kidney cancer. CDR3 bases: TGCGCCAGCAGCCAAGATTCAGGGGGGCGTCAGCCCCAGCATTTT. Its protein product is CASSQDSGGRQPQHF.